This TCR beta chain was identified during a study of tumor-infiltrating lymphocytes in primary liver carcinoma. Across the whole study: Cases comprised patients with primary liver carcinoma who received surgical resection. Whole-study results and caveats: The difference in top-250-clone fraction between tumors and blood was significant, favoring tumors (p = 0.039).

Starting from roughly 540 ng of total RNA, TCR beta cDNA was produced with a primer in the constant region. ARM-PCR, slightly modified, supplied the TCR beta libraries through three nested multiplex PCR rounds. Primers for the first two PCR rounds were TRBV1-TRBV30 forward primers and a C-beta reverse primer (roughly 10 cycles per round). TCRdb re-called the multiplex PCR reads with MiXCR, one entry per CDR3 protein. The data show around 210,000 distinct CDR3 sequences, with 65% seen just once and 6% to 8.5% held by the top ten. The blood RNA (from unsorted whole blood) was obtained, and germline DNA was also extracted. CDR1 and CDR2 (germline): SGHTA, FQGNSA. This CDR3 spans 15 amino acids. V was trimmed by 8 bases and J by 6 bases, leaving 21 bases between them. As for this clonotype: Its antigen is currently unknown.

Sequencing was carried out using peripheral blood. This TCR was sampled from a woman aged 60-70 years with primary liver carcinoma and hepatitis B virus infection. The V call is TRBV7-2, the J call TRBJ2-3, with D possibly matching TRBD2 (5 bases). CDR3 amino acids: CASSLGGERPDTQYF. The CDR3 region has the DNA TGTGCCAGCTCCCTCGGAGGTGAACGGCCCGATACGCAGTATTTT.